This entry lists 20 T cell receptor beta chains sequenced from one sample in a study of T cell changes during pregnancy in multiple sclerosis. Profiled with immunoSEQ multiplex PCR; TCRdb holds only in-frame clones, not every one. This sample yields approximately 130,000 clones, of which about 94% are seen a single time; approximately 5.8% belongs to the top ten. The sample consisted of peripheral blood, taken before pregnancy. These receptors were collected from a female donor with multiple sclerosis, enrolled in a pregnancy study.

The V call is TRBV4-1, the J call TRBJ2-1; 15 positions match TRBD2. The V gene's germline CDR1 is MGHRA and CDR2 YSYEKL. The CDR3 is 15 amino acids. The V segment lost 3 bases and the J segment 8 bases; nucleotides outside the gene matches: 2. The CDR3 spells CASSQGTSGGYEQFF. Written as DNA, the CDR3 is TGCGCCAGCAGCCAGGGGACTAGCGGGGGGTATGAGCAGTTCTTC.

The chain couples TRBV2 to TRBJ2-5; the match to TRBD1 covers 8 bases. The CDR3 is 15 residues long. Germline lookup yields CDR1 SNHLY and CDR2 FYNNEI. With 6 bases clipped from V and 2 bases from J, the junction kept 8 bases outside the gene matches. CDR3: CASSPPWTGQETQYF. For the CDR3, the DNA is TGTGCCAGCAGCCCTCCCTGGACAGGGCAAGAGACCCAGTACTTC. Based on the CDR3 plus reference TRBV2 and TRBJ2-5, the full variable domain is EPEVTQTPSHQVTQMGQEVILRCVPISNHLYFYWYRQILGQKVEFLVSFYNNEISEKSEIFDDQFSVERPDGSNFTLKIRSTKLEDSAMYFCASSPPWTGQETQYFGPGTRLLVL.

The rearrangement uses TRBV6-1 and TRBJ1-2; no definite D call. Germline CDR1 MNHNS, CDR2 SASEGT. With 1 base removed from V and 2 bases from J, the gap between germline ends came to 8 bases. This CDR3 is 14 amino acids long. CDR3 bases: TGTGCCAGCAGTGAAGTCGGGGTCAACTATGGCTACACCTTC. Its protein product is CASSEVGVNYGYTF.

V and J are TRBV27 and TRBJ2-7; 8 bases are a match to TRBD2. The CDR3 has 13 amino acids. The junction had 5 bases not matched to a gene; V was cut back by 8 bases and J by 2 bases. CDR1 and CDR2 (germline): MNHEY, SMNVEV (reference sequence). The chain's CDR3 is CASREGYTYEQYF. CDR3 nucleotide sequence: TGTGCCAGCCGGGAGGGGTACACCTACGAGCAGTACTTC.

This sequence joins TRBV9 and TRBJ2-4; 9 nucleotides line up with TRBD1. CDR1 and CDR2 (germline): SGDLS, YYNGEE. V gave up 2 bases and J gave up 8 bases; unmatched junction bases: 2. The CDR3 covers 13 residues. The CDR3 spells CASSVTGGDIQYF. For the CDR3, the DNA is TGTGCCAGCAGCGTGACAGGGGGGGACATTCAGTACTTC.

The V gene is TRBV6-1, the J gene TRBJ1-5, with D tentatively TRBD1 (5 bases). CDR1 and CDR2 from the germline V gene are MNHNS and SASEGT. The CDR3 spans 14 residues. Trimming cost V 0 bases and J 4 bases, with 7 bases left between them. CDR3 DNA: TGTGCCAGCAGTGAAGCACAGGCGAATCAGCCCCAGCATTTT. It translates to CASSEAQANQPQHF.

Details on this clone: At one of its ends the junction is not consistent with the germline gene, which may arise from a read error. This chain uses TRBV11-2 with TRBJ2-3; TRBD2 aligns across 10 bases. The CDR3 extends over 15 amino acids. CDR1 SGHAT and CDR2 FQNNGV come from the germline V gene. CDR3 sequence: CVSSALLAGSDTQYF. CDR3 nucleotide sequence: TGTGTCAGCAGCGCCTTACTAGCGGGGTCTGATACGCAGTATTTT.

The V gene is TRBV28, the J gene TRBJ2-2, with 9 bases aligning to TRBD2. CDR1 and CDR2 from the germline V gene are MDHEN and SYDVKM. The CDR3 loop spans 16 amino acids. Unmatched junction bases numbered 7, after V lost 4 bases and J lost 4 bases. The CDR3 here is CASSSISGRGTGELFF. For the CDR3, the DNA is TGTGCCAGCAGTTCCATTAGCGGGAGAGGCACCGGGGAGCTGTTTTTT. Using reference TRBV28 and TRBJ2-2 for the parts outside the CDR3, the full variable domain is DVKVTQSSRYLVKRTGEKVFLECVQDMDHENMFWYRQDPGLGLRLIYFSYDVKMKEKGDIPEGYSVSREKKERFSLILESASTNQTSMYLCASSSISGRGTGELFFGEGSRLTVL.

The gene calls are TRBV18 and TRBJ2-5; 13 bases are shared with TRBD2. CDR1 KGHSH and CDR2 LQKENI come from the germline V gene. There are 18 residues in the CDR3. J gave up 4 bases and V 6 bases, and 14 bases lay outside the gene matches. The CDR3 sequence is CASSPGLAGPWGVETQYF. The DNA of the CDR3 is TGTGCCAGCTCTCCGGGACTAGCGGGACCTTGGGGTGTAGAGACCCAGTACTTC.

This chain links TRBV19 with TRBJ1-1; 8 bases align to TRBD1. The junction had 11 bases not matched to a gene; V was cut back by 4 bases and J by 4 bases. The CDR3 is 16 residues long. CDR1 LNHDA and CDR2 SQIVND come from the germline V gene (reference sequence). CDR3 bases: TGTGCCAGTAGTACCCTTCATGGACAGGGCCCCACTGAAGCTTTCTTT. Translated, it gives CASSTLHGQGPTEAFF.

The V gene is TRBV5-6, the J gene TRBJ2-7, with 8 bases lining up with TRBD2. The germline V gene has CDR1 SGHDT and CDR2 YYEEEE. This CDR3 contains 14 residues. After removal of 4 bases from V and 2 bases from J, the junction contained 5 bases not matched to a gene. CDR3 in DNA: TGTGCCAGCAGCACGGGGGGGGCCGCCTACGAGCAGTACTTC. It specifies CASSTGGAAYEQYF. Drawing the rest from reference TRBV5-6 and TRBJ2-7, the complete variable domain is DAGVTQSPTHLIKTRGQQVTLRCSPKSGHDTVSWYQQALGQGPQFIFQYYEEEERQRGNFPDRFSGHQFPNYSSELNVNALLLGDSALYLCASSTGGAAYEQYFGPGTRLTVT.

J is TRBJ2-7 and V is TRBV6-6; D possibly corresponds to TRBD2 (6 bases). V was pared by 6 bases and J by 1 base, with 10 bases between. The CDR3 is 13 residues long. Looked up from germline, CDR1 is MNHNY and CDR2 is SVGAGI (reference sequence). The CDR3, as DNA: TGTGCCAGCAGCCTTAGCGGATCCTACGAGCAGTACTTC. It encodes CASSLSGSYEQYF.

The chain joins TRBV25-1 to TRBJ1-4; TRBD1 agrees at 8 bases. The CDR3 length is 14 residues. CDR1 is MGHDK, CDR2 SYGVNS, per germline. Germline trimming cut 4 bases from V and 5 bases from J; bases unmatched to any gene: 3. The CDR3 coding sequence is TGTGCCAGCAGTGGGACAGGGTACAATGAAAAACTGTTTTTT. Amino acid sequence: CASSGTGYNEKLFF.

The chain has TRBV6-1 and TRBJ1-2, with a tentative D call TRBD1 (6 bases). Trimming stripped 2 bases from V and 8 bases from J, with 12 bases between. This CDR3 contains 13 residues. Per germline, CDR1 MNHNS and CDR2 SASEGT. CDR3 nucleotide sequence: TGTGCCAGCAGTGAAACGGGGCAGGGGGGCTACACCTTC. Encoded protein: CASSETGQGGYTF.

The table lists this clone with a count of one. The rearrangement joins TRBV30 to TRBJ1-3; no clear D gene. V was cut by 0 bases and J by 0 bases, with 12 bases left in between. Germline loops: CDR1 GTSNPN, CDR2 SVGIG (reference sequence). The CDR3 runs 16 residues. The CDR3 bases are TGTGCCTGGAGTGTACTCGAGGGCTTCTCTGGAAACACCATATATTTT. Translated, it gives CAWSVLEGFSGNTIYF.

This clone was observed once. The rearrangement links TRBV18 to TRBJ1-1; the D gene is possibly TRBD1 (6 bases). The CDR3 consists of 14 residues. From germline, CDR1 is KGHSH and CDR2 LQKENI. Trimming removed 3 bases at V and 4 bases at J, with 12 bases between. The CDR3 is CASSPGARGTEAFF. The CDR3 DNA reads TGTGCCAGCTCACCGGGGGCAAGGGGCACTGAAGCTTTCTTT.

This sequence joins TRBV29-1 and TRBJ2-5; 8 bases match TRBD1. Germline CDR1 SQVTM, CDR2 ANQGSEA. There are 16 residues in the CDR3. V gave up 8 bases and J gave up 4 bases; unmatched junction bases: 18. CDR3 loop: CSLGRTGWTPGETQYF. The CDR3 nucleotides read TGCAGCCTCGGACGGACAGGGTGGACCCCAGGAGAGACCCAGTACTTC.

The rearrangement links TRBV5-1 to TRBJ1-5; 10 nucleotides align to TRBD1. V trimming: 4 bases; J trimming: 4 bases; junction bases outside the gene matches: 8. The CDR3 has 16 amino acids. Germline V lookup: CDR1 SGHRS, CDR2 YFSETQ. The CDR3 reads CASSPGTGVANQPQHF. The DNA for the CDR3 is TGCGCCAGCAGCCCAGGGACAGGGGTGGCGAATCAGCCCCAGCATTTT.

This clone was detected once. This chain joins TRBV19 and TRBJ2-3; TRBD1 aligns across 9 bases. The CDR3 has 13 amino acids. Trimming cost V 10 bases and J 2 bases; bases outside gene matches: 4. The germline CDR1 and CDR2 sequences are LNHDA and SQIVND (reference sequence). The CDR3: CATRDRATDTQYF. In DNA, the CDR3 is TGTGCCACGAGGGACAGGGCCACAGATACGCAGTATTTT.

The chain has TRBV27 and TRBJ2-7; 7 bases map to TRBD1. Germline V lookup: CDR1 MNHEY, CDR2 SMNVEV (reference sequence). V lost 6 bases, J lost 6 bases, and 5 bases stayed unmatched. CDR3 length equals 12 residues. The CDR3 DNA follows: TGTGCCAGCAGGACAGGGTACTCCGAGCAGTACTTC. Residues: CASRTGYSEQYF.